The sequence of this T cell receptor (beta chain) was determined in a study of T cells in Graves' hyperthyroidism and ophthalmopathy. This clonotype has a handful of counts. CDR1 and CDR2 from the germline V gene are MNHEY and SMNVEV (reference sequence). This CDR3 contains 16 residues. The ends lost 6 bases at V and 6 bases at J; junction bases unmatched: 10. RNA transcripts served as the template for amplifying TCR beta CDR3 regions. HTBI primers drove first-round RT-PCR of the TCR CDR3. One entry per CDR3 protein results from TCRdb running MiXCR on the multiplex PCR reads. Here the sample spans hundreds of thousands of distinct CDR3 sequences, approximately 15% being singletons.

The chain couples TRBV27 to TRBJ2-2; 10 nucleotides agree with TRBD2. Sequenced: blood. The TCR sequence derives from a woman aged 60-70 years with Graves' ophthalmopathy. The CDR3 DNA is TGTGCCAGCAGACAACGACTAGCGGGCAGGGCCGGGGAGCTGTTTTTT. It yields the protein CASRQRLAGRAGELFF.